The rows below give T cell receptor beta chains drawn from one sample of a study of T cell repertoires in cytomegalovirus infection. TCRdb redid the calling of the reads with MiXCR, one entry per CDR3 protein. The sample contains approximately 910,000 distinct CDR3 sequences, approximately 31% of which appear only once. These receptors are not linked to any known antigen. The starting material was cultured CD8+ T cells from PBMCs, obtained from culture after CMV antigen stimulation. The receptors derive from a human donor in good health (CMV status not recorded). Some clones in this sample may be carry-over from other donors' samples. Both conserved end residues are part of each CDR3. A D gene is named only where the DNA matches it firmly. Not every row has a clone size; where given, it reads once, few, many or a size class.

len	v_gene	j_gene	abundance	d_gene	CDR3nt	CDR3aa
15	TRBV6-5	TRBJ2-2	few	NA	TGTGCCAGCACGACGAGCGGGTCGAACACCGGGGAGCTGTTTTTT	CASTTSGSNTGELFF
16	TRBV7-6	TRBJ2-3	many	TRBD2	TGTGCCAGCAGCTTAGAGCTAGCGGGGACCACAGATACGCAGTATTTT	CASSLELAGTTDTQYF
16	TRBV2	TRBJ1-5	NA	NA	TGTGCCAGCAGCGATCCCGGCAGGGATAGCAATCAGCCCCAGCATTTT	CASSDPGRDSNQPQHF
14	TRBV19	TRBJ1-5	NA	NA	TGTGCCACCCAAAGGGCAGGGGACAATCAGCCCCAGCATTTT	CATQRAGDNQPQHF
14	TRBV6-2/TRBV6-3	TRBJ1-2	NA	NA	TGTGCCAGCAGTGGACGGGACCTCCGAAGTGGCTACACCTTC	CASSGRDLRSGYTF
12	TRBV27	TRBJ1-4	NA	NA	TGTGCCAGCGGGGGCGCATATGAAAAACTGTTTTTT	CASGGAYEKLFF
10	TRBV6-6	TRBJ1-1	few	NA	TGTGTCACGGAAGGGCTTGAAGCTTTCTTT	CVTEGLEAFF
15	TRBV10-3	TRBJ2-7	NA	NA	TGTGCCATCAGTGAGGCACAGGGAGGTTGGTACGAGCAGTACTTC	CAISEAQGGWYEQYF
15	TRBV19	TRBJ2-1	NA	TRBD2	TGTGCCAGTAGTATGGGGATAGCGGGGGGTTATGAGCAGTTCTTC	CASSMGIAGGYEQFF
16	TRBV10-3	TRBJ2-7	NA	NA	TGTGCCATCAGTGTAGGGGACACAGGGGAGGCCTACGAGCAGTACTTC	CAISVGDTGEAYEQYF
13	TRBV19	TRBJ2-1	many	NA	TGTGCCAGTACTCCGGGACCCTACAATGAGCAGTTCTTC	CASTPGPYNEQFF
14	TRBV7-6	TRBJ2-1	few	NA	TGTGCCAGCAGCTTAAGGACTACCGGGACTGAGCAGTTCTTC	CASSLRTTGTEQFF
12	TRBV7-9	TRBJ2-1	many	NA	TGTGCCAGCAGGTTTGGGTCAAATGAGCAGTTCTTC	CASRFGSNEQFF
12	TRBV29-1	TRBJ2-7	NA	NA	TGCAGCGTTTGGGACGGACCCTACGAGCAGTACTTC	CSVWDGPYEQYF
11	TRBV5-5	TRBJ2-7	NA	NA	TGTGCCAGCAGCGAGGACGACGAGCAGTACTTC	CASSEDDEQYF
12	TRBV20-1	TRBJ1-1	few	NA	TGCAGTGCTCCCCTGCAGGGTGTGCTAGCTTTCTTT	CSAPLQGVLAFF
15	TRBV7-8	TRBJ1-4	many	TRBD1	TGTGCCAGCAGCTTAGTCCAGGGGGCTTGGGAAAAACTGTTTTTT	CASSLVQGAWEKLFF